This entry describes one T cell receptor (beta chain). Antigen: not known. Clones were read by immunoSEQ multiplex PCR, and TCRdb kept only the in-frame ones, dropping some. The table lists about 12,000 clones, about four fifths of them singletons. The source of the sample is a study of T cells in localized non-small cell lung cancer. General study findings and limits: Turning up in adjacent lung were a median roughly 62 of the top 100 tumor clones. Uninvolved adjacent lung had the highest recorded T cell clonality, with tumor below it. Higher T cell density in the blood was associated with longer overall survival, whereas higher adjacent-lung clonality associated with shorter survival. Heterogeneity cannot be ruled out, as sequencing used one tumor region only.

Sequences were derived from peripheral blood, sampled before any cancer treatment. The receptor comes from an older male donor with stage I lung adenocarcinoma.

The CDR3 region is CASSPWNPRTDYGYTF. Here the CDR3 DNA reads TGTGCCAGCAGCCCTTGGAATCCGAGGACAGATTATGGCTACACCTTC. The chain has TRBV14 and TRBJ1-2; tentative D call: TRBD1 (6 bases). V lost 4 bases and J lost 5, with 20 bases in between. Germline lookup yields CDR1 SGHDN and CDR2 FVKESK. The CDR3 totals 16 residues.